This section outlines one T cell receptor (beta chain) sequence together with its context. This sample was taken from a study of ipilimumab plus nivolumab after autologous stem cell transplantation. Germline V gene sequence: CDR1 SGHTA, CDR2 FQGTGA. Trimming removed 6 bases from V and 6 bases from J; junction bases left unmatched: 8. This CDR3 has 14 residues. Clones were read by immunoSEQ multiplex PCR, and TCRdb kept only the in-frame ones, dropping some. The sample records tens of thousands of clones, over 90% being singletons. Sample: PBMCs, taken in a trial of ipilimumab plus nivolumab as post-transplant consolidation. The TCR originated in a male donor with multiple myeloma. V gene TRBV7-3 combines with J gene TRBJ1-2; 9 bases align to TRBD1. The CDR3 DNA reads TGTGCCAGCAGGCATACAGGGGGCAGGGATGGCTACACCTTC. Translation: CASRHTGGRDGYTF.